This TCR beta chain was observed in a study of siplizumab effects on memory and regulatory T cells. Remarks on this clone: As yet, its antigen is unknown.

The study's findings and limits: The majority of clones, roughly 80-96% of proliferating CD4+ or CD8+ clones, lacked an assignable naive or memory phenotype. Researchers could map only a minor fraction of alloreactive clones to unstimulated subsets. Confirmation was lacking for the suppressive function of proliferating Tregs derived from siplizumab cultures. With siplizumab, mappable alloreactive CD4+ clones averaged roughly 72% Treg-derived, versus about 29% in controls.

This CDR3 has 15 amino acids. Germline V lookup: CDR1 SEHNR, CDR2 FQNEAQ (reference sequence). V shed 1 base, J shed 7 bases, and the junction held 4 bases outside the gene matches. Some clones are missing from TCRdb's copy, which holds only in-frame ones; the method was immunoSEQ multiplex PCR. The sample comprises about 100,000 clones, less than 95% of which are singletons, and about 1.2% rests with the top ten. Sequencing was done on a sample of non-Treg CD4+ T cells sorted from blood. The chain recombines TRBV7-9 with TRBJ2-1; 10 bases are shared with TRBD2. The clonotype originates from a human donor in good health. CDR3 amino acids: CASSLEAGGPNEQFF. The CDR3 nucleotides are TGTGCCAGCAGCTTAGAAGCGGGAGGGCCTAATGAGCAGTTCTTC.